The sequence of this T cell receptor beta chain was determined in a study of blood T cell repertoires in COVID-19. The participants were between about 18 and 90 years old and came from some 23 US areas. Assay used: immunoSEQ multiplex PCR; TCRdb lists only in-frame clones, some missing. The repertoire holds about 150,000 clones, with around 89% as singletons. The CDR3 runs 14 residues. Germline V gene data show CDR1 as SGHDT and CDR2 as YYEEEE. V was shortened by 2 bases and J by 4 bases, with 10 bases between the two germline ends. This TCR was recovered from a woman aged 45 to 65 who had recovered from COVID-19. The chain employs TRBV5-6 and TRBJ1-5; a weak D match, TRBD1 (6 bases). Sequencing used PBMCs or T cells enriched from blood (not recorded which). CDR3 sequence: CASSFGGANQPQHF. The CDR3 DNA follows: TGTGCCAGCAGCTTTGGGGGGGCGAATCAGCCCCAGCATTTT.